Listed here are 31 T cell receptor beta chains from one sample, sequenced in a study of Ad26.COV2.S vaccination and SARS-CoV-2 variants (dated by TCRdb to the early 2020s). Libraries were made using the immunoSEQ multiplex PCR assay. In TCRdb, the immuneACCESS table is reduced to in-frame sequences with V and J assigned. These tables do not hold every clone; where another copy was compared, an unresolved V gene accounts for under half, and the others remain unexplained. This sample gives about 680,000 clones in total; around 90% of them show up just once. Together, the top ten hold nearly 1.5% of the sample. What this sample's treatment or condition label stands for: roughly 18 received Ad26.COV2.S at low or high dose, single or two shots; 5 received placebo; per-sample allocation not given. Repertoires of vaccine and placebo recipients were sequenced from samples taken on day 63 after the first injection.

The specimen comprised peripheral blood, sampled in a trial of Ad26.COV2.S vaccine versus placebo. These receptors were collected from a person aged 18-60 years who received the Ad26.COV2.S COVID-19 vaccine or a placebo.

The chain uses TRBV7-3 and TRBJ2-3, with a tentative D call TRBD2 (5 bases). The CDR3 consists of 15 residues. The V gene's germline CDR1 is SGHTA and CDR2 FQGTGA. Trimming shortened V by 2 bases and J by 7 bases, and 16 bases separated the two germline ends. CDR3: CASSLDNRTPNTQYF. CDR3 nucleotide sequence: TGTGCCAGCAGCTTAGACAACCGGACTCCCAATACGCAGTATTTT.

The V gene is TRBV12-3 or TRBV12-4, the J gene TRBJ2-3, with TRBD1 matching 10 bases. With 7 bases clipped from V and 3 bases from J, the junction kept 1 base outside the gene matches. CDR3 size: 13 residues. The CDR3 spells CASKDRGTDTQYF. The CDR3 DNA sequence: TGTGCCAGCAAGGACAGGGGGACAGATACGCAGTATTTT.

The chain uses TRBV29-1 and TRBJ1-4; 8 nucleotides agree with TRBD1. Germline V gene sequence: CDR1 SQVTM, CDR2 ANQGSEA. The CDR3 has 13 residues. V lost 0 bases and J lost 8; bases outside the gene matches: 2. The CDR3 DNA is TGCAGCGTTGAAGAACAGGGGGGAGAAAAACTGTTTTTT. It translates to CSVEEQGGEKLFF.

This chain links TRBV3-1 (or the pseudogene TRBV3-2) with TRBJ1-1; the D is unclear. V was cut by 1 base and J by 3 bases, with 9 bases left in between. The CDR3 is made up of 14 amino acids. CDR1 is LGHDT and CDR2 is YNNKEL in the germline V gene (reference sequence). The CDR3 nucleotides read TGTGCCAGCAGCCAAGGGCGCAGGTACACTGAAGCTTTCTTT. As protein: CASSQGRRYTEAFF.

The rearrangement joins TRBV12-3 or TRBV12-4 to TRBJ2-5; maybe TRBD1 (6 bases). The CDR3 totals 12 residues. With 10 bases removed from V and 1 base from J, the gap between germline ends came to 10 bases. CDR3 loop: CATRQAQETQYF. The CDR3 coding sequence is TGTGCCACGAGACAGGCCCAAGAGACCCAGTACTTC.

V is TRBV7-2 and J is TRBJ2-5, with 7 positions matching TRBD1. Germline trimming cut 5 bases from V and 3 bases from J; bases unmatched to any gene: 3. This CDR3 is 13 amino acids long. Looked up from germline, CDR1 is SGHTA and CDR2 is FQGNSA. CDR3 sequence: CASSPGQKETQYF. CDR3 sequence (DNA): TGTGCCAGCAGCCCGGGACAGAAAGAGACCCAGTACTTC.

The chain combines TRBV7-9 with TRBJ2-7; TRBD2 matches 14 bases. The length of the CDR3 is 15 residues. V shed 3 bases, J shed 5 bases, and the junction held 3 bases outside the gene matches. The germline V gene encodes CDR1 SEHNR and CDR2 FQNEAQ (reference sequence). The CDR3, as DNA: TGTGCCAGCAGCTTGGGACTAGCGGGAGAAAACGAGCAGTACTTC. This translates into CASSLGLAGENEQYF.

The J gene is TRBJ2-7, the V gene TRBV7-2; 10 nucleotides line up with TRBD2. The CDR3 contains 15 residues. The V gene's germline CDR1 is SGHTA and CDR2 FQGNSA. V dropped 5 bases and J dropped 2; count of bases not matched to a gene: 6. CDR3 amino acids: CASSAGTSVPYEQYF. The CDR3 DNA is TGTGCCAGCAGCGCCGGGACTAGCGTTCCCTACGAGCAGTACTTC.

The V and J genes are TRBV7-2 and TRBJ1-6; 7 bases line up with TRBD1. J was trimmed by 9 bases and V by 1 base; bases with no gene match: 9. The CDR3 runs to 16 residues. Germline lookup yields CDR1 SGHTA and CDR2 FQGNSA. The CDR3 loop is CASSLEGAAYGSPLHF. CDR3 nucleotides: TGTGCCAGCAGCTTAGAGGGGGCGGCCTATGGTTCACCCCTCCACTTT.

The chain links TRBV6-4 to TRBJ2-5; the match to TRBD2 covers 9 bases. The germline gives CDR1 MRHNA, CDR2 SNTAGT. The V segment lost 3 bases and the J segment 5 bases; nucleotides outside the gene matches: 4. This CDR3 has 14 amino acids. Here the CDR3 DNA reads TGTGCCAGCAGTGAAGTAGCGGGAGAGGAGACCCAGTACTTC. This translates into CASSEVAGEETQYF.

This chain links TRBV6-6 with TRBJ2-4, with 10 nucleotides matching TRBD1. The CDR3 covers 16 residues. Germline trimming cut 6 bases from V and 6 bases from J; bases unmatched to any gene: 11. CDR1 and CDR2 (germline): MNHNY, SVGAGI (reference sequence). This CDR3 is CASSTDRGRKGNIQYF. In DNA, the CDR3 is TGTGCCAGCAGCACGGACAGGGGGAGAAAGGGAAACATTCAGTACTTC.

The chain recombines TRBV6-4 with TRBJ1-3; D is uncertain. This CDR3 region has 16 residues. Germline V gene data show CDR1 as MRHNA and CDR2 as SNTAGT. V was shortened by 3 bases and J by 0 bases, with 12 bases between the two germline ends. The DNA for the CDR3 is TGTGCCAGCAGTGAAAAAAGGGTAGGCTCTGGAAACACCATATATTTT. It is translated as CASSEKRVGSGNTIYF.

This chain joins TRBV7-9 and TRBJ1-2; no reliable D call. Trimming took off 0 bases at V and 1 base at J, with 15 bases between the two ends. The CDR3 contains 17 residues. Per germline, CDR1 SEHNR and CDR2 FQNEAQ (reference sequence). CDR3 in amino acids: CASSLAPSEYLNYGYTF. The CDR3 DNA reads TGTGCCAGCAGCTTAGCGCCCTCAGAATACCTTAACTATGGCTACACCTTC.

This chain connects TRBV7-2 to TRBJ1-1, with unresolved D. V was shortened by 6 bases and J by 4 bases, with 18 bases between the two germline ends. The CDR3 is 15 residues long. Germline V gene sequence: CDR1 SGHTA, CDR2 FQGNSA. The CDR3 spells CASSRTAPLSTEAFF. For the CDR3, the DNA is TGTGCCAGCAGTAGGACTGCGCCTCTGAGCACTGAAGCTTTCTTT.

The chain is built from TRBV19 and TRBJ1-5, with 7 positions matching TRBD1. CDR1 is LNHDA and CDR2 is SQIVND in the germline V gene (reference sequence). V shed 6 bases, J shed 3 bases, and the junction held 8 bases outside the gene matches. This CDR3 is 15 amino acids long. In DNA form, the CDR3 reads TGTGCCAGTAGGCAAAACCAGGGGGTCAATCAGCCCCAGCATTTT. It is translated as CASRQNQGVNQPQHF.

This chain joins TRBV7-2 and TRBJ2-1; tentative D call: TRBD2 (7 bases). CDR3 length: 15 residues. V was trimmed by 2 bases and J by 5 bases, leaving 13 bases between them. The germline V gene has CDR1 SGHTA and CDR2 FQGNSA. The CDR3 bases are TGTGCCAGCAGCTTATTCGGGGGGCGGGACAATGAGCAGTTCTTC. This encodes CASSLFGGRDNEQFF.

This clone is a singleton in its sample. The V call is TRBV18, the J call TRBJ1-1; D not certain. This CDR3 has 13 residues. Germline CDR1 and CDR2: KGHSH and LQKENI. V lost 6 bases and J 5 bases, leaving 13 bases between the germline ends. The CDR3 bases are TGTGCCAGCTCTGAGAGCCACCCTACTGAAGCTTTCTTT. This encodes CASSESHPTEAFF.

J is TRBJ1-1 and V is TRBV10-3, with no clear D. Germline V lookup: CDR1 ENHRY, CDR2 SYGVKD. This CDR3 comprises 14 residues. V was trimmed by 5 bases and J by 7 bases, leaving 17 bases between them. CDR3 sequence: CAISSSGLINEAFF. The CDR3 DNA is TGTGCCATCAGTTCCTCTGGGCTTATTAATGAAGCTTTCTTT.

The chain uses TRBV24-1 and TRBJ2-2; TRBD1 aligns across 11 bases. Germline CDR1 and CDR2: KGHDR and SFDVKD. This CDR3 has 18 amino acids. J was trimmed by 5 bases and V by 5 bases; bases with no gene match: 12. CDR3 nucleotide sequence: TGTGCCACCAGTGCCCCGGGACAGGGGGGGGTGGCGACCGGGGAGCTGTTTTTT. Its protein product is CATSAPGQGGVATGELFF.

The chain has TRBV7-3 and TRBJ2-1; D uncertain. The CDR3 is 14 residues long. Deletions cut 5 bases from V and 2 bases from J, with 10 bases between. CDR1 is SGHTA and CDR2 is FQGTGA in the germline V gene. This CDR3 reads CASSNPSTYNEQFF. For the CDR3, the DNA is TGTGCCAGCAGCAACCCTAGTACCTACAATGAGCAGTTCTTC.

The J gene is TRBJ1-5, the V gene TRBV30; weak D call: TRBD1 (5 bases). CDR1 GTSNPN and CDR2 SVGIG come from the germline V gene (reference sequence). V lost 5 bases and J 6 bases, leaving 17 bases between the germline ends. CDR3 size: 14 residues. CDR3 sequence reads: CAWGVRQRGQPQHF. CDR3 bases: TGTGCCTGGGGAGTCAGGCAGAGGGGTCAGCCCCAGCATTTT.

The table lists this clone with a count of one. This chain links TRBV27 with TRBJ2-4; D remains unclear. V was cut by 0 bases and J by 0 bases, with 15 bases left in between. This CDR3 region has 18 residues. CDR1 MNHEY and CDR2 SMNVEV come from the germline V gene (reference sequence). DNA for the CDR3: TGTGCCAGCAGTTTATCGGCCTCGGTTTTCTTAGCCAAAAACATTCAGTACTTC. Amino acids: CASSLSASVFLAKNIQYF.

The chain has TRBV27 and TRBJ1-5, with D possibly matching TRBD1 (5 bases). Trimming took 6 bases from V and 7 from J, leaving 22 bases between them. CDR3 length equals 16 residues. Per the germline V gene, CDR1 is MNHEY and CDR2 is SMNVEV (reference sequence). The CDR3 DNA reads TGTGCCAGCAGGCAATCCCTGGGGGGGATCGGACAGCCCCAGCATTTT. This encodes CASRQSLGGIGQPQHF.

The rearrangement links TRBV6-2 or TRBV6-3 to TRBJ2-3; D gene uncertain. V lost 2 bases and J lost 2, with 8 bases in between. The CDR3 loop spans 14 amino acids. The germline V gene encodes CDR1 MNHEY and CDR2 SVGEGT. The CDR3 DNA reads TGTGCCAGCAGTTACGACTTATTCACAGATACGCAGTATTTT. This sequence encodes CASSYDLFTDTQYF.

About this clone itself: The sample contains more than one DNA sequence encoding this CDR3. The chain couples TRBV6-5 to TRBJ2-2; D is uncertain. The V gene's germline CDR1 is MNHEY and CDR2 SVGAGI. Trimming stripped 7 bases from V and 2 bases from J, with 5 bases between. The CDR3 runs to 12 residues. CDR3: CASTPNTGELFF. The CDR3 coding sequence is TGTGCCAGCACTCCTAACACCGGGGAGCTGTTTTTT.

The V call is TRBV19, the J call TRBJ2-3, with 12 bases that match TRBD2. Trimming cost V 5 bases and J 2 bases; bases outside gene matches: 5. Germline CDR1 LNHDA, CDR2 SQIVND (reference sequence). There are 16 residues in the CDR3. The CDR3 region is CASSSGLAGFTDTQYF. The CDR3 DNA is TGTGCCAGTAGTTCAGGACTAGCGGGGTTCACAGATACGCAGTATTTT.

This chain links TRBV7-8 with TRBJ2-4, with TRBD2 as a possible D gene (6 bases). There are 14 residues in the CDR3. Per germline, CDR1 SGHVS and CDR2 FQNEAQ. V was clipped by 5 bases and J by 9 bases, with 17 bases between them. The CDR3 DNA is TGTGCCAGCAGCGCGGGACTCCCGGCTGGCATTCAGTACTTC. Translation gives CASSAGLPAGIQYF.

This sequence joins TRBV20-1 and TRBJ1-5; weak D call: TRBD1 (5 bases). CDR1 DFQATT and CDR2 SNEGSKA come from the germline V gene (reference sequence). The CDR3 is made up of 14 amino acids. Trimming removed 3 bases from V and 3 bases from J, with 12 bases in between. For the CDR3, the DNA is TGCAGTGCTAGTCCCAGGGCTTCCAATCAGCCCCAGCATTTT. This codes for CSASPRASNQPQHF.

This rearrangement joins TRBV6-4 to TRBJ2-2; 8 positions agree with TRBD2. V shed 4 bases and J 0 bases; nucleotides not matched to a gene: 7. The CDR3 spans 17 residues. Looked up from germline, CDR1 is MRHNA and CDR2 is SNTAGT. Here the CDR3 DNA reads TGTGCCAGCAGTGGGACTAGCCTTTTTGCGAACACCGGGGAGCTGTTTTTT. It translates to CASSGTSLFANTGELFF.

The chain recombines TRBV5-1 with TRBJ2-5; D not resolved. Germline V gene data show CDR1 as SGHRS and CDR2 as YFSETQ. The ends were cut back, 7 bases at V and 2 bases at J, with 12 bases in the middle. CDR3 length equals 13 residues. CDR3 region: CASGFVGQETQYF. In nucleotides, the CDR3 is TGCGCCAGCGGGTTCGTGGGGCAAGAGACCCAGTACTTC.

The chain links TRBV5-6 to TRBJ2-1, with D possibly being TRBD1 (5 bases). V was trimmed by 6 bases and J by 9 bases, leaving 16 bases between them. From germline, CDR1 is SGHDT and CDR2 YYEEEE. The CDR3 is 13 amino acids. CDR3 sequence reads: CASTLGDSPEQFF. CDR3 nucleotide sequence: TGTGCCAGCACCCTGGGTGACAGCCCTGAGCAGTTCTTC.